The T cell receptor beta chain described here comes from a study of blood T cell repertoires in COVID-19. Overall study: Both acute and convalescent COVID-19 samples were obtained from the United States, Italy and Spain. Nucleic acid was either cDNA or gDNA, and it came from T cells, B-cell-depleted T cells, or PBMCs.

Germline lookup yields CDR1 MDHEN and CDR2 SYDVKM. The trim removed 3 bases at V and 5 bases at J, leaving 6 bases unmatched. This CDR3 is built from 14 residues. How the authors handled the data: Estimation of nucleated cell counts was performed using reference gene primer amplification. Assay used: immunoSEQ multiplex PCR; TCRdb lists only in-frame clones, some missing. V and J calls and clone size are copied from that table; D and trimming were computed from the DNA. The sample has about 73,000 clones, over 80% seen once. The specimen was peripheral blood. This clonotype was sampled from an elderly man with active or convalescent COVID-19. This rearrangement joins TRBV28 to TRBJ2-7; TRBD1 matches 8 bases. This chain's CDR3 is CASSFGQGADEQYF. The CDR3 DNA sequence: TGTGCCAGCAGTTTTGGGCAGGGGGCCGACGAGCAGTACTTC.